One and the same sample provided the 29 T cell receptor beta chains below, sequenced in a study of spatial heterogeneity in lung cancer. TCRdb recomputed calls from the 5' RACE reads with MiXCR, one row per CDR3 protein. The data contain about 2,600 distinct CDR3 sequences, 3.5% to 5% of them seen just once; the ten biggest clones take up 28%. Sample time point: sample taken at primary tumor resection. Whole RNA was taken from tumor, nontumor lung or frozen PBMC; it was then sequenced unsorted. The material was normal lung tissue next to the tumor, obtained at surgery. The receptors stem from a female donor with early-stage non-small cell lung cancer.

By share of the sample, this clonotype is medium-sized (0.01 to 0.1%). Since the library was made to target alpha chains, this beta chain is a stray read and its abundance is not meaningful. This chain links TRBV5-4 with TRBJ1-2; 8 bases line up with TRBD1. Per the germline V gene, CDR1 is SGHNT and CDR2 is YYREEE (reference sequence). The CDR3 covers 13 residues. The ends lost 0 bases at V and 5 bases at J; junction bases unmatched: 0. The CDR3 region has the DNA TGTGCCAGCAGCTTGGACAGGGGGTATGGCTACACCTTC. It codes for CASSLDRGYGYTF.

This clonotype was seen at least ten times. This beta chain turned up in a library designed for alpha chains; as an off-target read, its abundance says little. The V gene is TRBV12-3 or TRBV12-4, the J gene TRBJ1-3, with D uncertain. The CDR3 length is 15 residues. Trimming stripped 10 bases from V and 0 bases from J, with 16 bases between. The CDR3, as DNA: TGTGCCACCGGGGAGGGCTCCCTCTCTGGAAACACCATATATTTT. Protein: CATGEGSLSGNTIYF.

About this clonotype: The library was prepared for alpha chains; this beta chain is a stray read, so its frequency means little. J is TRBJ2-3 and V is TRBV27, with D uncertain. CDR3 size: 12 residues. Trimming left V 3 bases short and J 5 bases short, with 6 bases between. Germline V CDR1 and CDR2: MNHEY, SMNVEV (reference sequence). The CDR3 reads CASSFQGDTQYF. CDR3 nucleotide sequence: TGTGCCAGCAGTTTTCAAGGAGATACGCAGTATTTT.

In this sample, this clonotype is medium-sized. Since the library was made to target alpha chains, this beta chain is a stray read and its abundance is not meaningful. The chain has TRBV7-9 and TRBJ2-3; no firm D call. Trimming pared 1 base from V and 5 bases from J, leaving 4 bases between. Germline V CDR1 and CDR2: SEHNR, FQNEAQ (reference sequence). The CDR3 is 12 amino acids. DNA for the CDR3: TGTGCCAGCAGCTTAGTCGAAGATACGCAGTATTTT. Translation gives CASSLVEDTQYF.

By sample share, this clonotype is medium-sized. This beta chain lies outside the target of a library built for alpha chains; its clone size means little. This rearrangement joins TRBV6-6 to TRBJ1-1; TRBD1 matches 8 bases. CDR1 MNHNY and CDR2 SVGAGI come from the germline V gene (reference sequence). Trimming at V came to 4 bases and at J to 1 base, leaving 5 bases not matched to a gene. This CDR3 spans 15 amino acids. The CDR3 protein is CASSSNDRGNTEAFF. CDR3 nucleotide sequence: TGTGCCAGCAGTTCCAATGACAGGGGGAACACTGAAGCTTTCTTT.

Relative to its sample, this clonotype is medium-sized. With the library built for alpha chains, this beta chain is off target and its frequency is not meaningful. The chain has TRBV20-1 and TRBJ1-1; 7 bases are a match to TRBD1. The V gene end was trimmed by 2 bases and the J gene end by 4 bases; junction bases not matched to a gene: 7. CDR3 length: 14 amino acids. From germline, CDR1 is DFQATT and CDR2 SNEGSKA (reference sequence). The CDR3 bases are TGCAGTGCTAGATTTACAGGGGCGCGCACTGAAGCTTTCTTT. Protein sequence: CSARFTGARTEAFF.

This clonotype is medium-sized by share. With the library built for alpha chains, this beta chain is off target and its frequency is not meaningful. The CDR3 reads CASSLGVSQAFF. CDR3 coding DNA: TGTGCCAGCAGCCTCGGGGTCTCGCAAGCTTTCTTT. This chain uses TRBV3-1 with TRBJ1-1, with D hard to call. Germline V gene sequence: CDR1 LGHDT, CDR2 YNNKEL (reference sequence). The CDR3 runs to 12 residues. Trimming stripped 4 bases from V and 9 bases from J, with 12 bases between.

By proportion, this clonotype is medium-sized. This beta chain is a stray read from a library made for alpha chains; its abundance is not meaningful. The rearrangement joins TRBV7-2 to TRBJ2-6, with no clear D. Per the germline V gene, CDR1 is SGHTA and CDR2 is FQGNSA. This CDR3 contains 16 residues. V lost 0 bases to trimming and J lost 4 bases, with 10 bases between them. The CDR3 loop is CASSLAPLSGANVLTF. DNA of the CDR3: TGTGCCAGCAGCTTAGCGCCCCTATCCGGGGCCAACGTCCTGACTTTC. Full variable domain (outside the CDR3, taken from reference TRBV7-2 and TRBJ2-6): GAGVSQSPSNKVTEKGKDVELRCDPISGHTALYWYRQSLGQGLEFLIYFQGNSAPDKSGLPSDRFSAERTGGSVSTLTIQRTQQEDSAVYLCASSLAPLSGANVLTFGAGSRLTVL.

This clonotype is classed as medium-sized. As an off-target read in a library built for alpha chains, this beta chain has a frequency of little significance. The chain employs TRBV5-4 and TRBJ2-7, with TRBD1 as a possible D gene (6 bases). The CDR3 is 15 residues long. Germline lookup yields CDR1 SGHNT and CDR2 YYREEE (reference sequence). The ends were cut back, 4 bases at V and 1 base at J, with 15 bases in the middle. This chain's CDR3 is CASSPGWQGSYEQYF. CDR3 sequence (DNA): TGTGCCAGCAGCCCCGGGTGGCAGGGGTCCTACGAGCAGTACTTC.

This clonotype was seen repeatedly, ten times or more. This beta chain is an off-target read within a library intended for alpha chains, so its frequency means little. V gene TRBV3-1 combines with J gene TRBJ2-7; D may be TRBD2 (5 bases). The CDR3 consists of 15 residues. Trimming left V 4 bases short and J 2 bases short, with 15 bases between. CDR1 is LGHDT and CDR2 is YNNKEL in the germline V gene (reference sequence). This CDR3 reads CASSPGLIDAYEQYF. As DNA, the CDR3 is TGTGCCAGCAGCCCTGGACTCATTGACGCCTACGAGCAGTACTTC.

This clonotype was counted ten times or more. This beta chain is a stray read from a library made for alpha chains; its abundance is not meaningful. The V and J genes are TRBV4-2 and TRBJ2-7, with D possibly called TRBD1 or TRBD2 (5 bases each). The V gene's germline CDR1 is LGHNA and CDR2 YNFKEQ. The CDR3 consists of 14 residues. V lost 3 bases and J lost 3, with 12 bases in between. The CDR3 DNA follows: TGTGCCAGCAGCCAGGGGACCGGCAACTACGAGCAGTACTTC. Amino acid sequence: CASSQGTGNYEQYF.

By share of the sample, this clonotype is medium-sized (0.01 to 0.1%). This beta chain was picked up by a library intended for alpha chains and is off target, so its count carries little meaning. In DNA form, the CDR3 reads TGTGCCAGCTCGTTCGACAGGGGGAAAACTGAAGCTTTCTTT. Protein sequence: CASSFDRGKTEAFF. The chain recombines TRBV12-3 or TRBV12-4 with TRBJ1-1; TRBD1 agrees at 9 bases. The J segment lost 5 bases and the V segment lost 8 bases, leaving 9 bases of the junction unmatched. The CDR3 spans 14 residues.

By share of the sample, this clonotype is medium-sized. A library prepared for alpha chains yielded this beta chain as an off-target read; its size is of little meaning. The rearrangement links TRBV5-4 to TRBJ1-2, with D perhaps TRBD1 (5 bases). Trimming stripped 4 bases from V and 1 base from J, with 11 bases between. This CDR3 has 14 amino acids. In germline, CDR1 is SGHNT, CDR2 YYREEE (reference sequence). The CDR3 nucleotides are TGTGCCAGCAGCCTCAGAGGGGTTAACTATGGCTACACCTTC. Amino acid sequence: CASSLRGVNYGYTF. Full variable domain (missing parts from reference TRBV5-4 and TRBJ1-2): ETGVTQSPTHLIKTRGQQVTLRCSSQSGHNTVSWYQQALGQGPQFIFQYYREEENGRGNFPPRFSGLQFPNYSSELNVNALELDDSALYLCASSLRGVNYGYTFGSGTRLTVV.

This clonotype counts as medium-sized (0.01 to 0.1%). The library was designed around alpha chains, so this beta chain is a stray read whose abundance carries little weight. V is TRBV25-1 and J is TRBJ1-1; weak D call: TRBD1 (6 bases). Trimming shortened V by 6 bases and J by 6 bases, and 20 bases separated the two germline ends. The CDR3 covers 15 residues. In germline, CDR1 is MGHDK, CDR2 SYGVNS. CDR3 amino acids: CASSQPGVQLAEAFF. Written as DNA, the CDR3 is TGTGCCAGCAGCCAGCCAGGGGTCCAGCTTGCTGAAGCTTTCTTT. The full variable domain, in which reference TRBV25-1 and TRBJ1-1 provide the parts outside the CDR3, is EADIYQTPRYLVIGTGKKITLECSQTMGHDKMYWYQQDPGMELHLIHYSYGVNSTEKGDLSSESTVSRIRTEHFPLTLESARPSHTSQYLCASSQPGVQLAEAFFGQGTRLTVV.

This clonotype is large in the sample. This beta chain lies outside the target of a library built for alpha chains; its clone size means little. The chain links TRBV18 to TRBJ2-6; D tentatively reads TRBD1 or TRBD2 (6 bases each). Per germline, CDR1 KGHSH and CDR2 LQKENI. This CDR3 spans 18 amino acids. Trimming stripped 2 bases from V and 3 bases from J, with 17 bases between. The CDR3 DNA reads TGTGCCAGCTCACCAGAGGGGGGCTCGTTTGGTGGGGCCAACGTCCTGACTTTC. It codes for CASSPEGGSFGGANVLTF.

Ten or more counts support this clonotype. The library was designed around alpha chains, so this beta chain is a stray read whose abundance carries little weight. The chain is built from TRBV6-5 and TRBJ1-5; D ambiguous. Germline V gene lookup returns CDR1 MNHEY and CDR2 SVGAGI. V was clipped by 0 bases and J by 1 base, with 7 bases between them. There are 15 residues in the CDR3. The CDR3 DNA sequence: TGTGCCAGCAGTTACTCGTACAGAAGCAATCAGCCCCAGCATTTT. It yields the protein CASSYSYRSNQPQHF.

This clonotype is deemed medium-sized (0.01 to 0.1%). A junction end diverges from the germline sequence, so it may reflect a read error. This beta chain is a stray sequence in a library constructed for alpha chains; its clone size is not meaningful. The chain has TRBV27 and TRBJ1-6; TRBD1 might be the D (6 bases). From germline, CDR1 is MNHEY and CDR2 SMNVEV (reference sequence). This CDR3 contains 14 residues. The DNA of the CDR3 is TGTGCCAGCAGTCTCCGGGGGCAAGGTTCAGCCCTCCACTTT. Protein: CASSLRGQGSALHF.

Concerning this clonotype itself: A library made for alpha chains picked up this beta chain off target, so its size means little. The J gene is TRBJ1-5, the V gene TRBV28, with D hard to call. With 8 bases removed from V and 2 bases from J, the gap between germline ends came to 19 bases. The CDR3 has 16 amino acids. Looked up from germline, CDR1 is MDHEN and CDR2 is SYDVKM. The DNA for the CDR3 is TGTGCCAGCCTTGACCCGGCAAAGACGGGCAATCAGCCCCAGCATTTT. Its translation: CASLDPAKTGNQPQHF.

This clonotype was seen at least ten times. With the library built for alpha chains, this beta chain is off target and its frequency is not meaningful. The rearrangement uses TRBV28 and TRBJ2-5, with 11 nucleotides matching TRBD2. CDR1 and CDR2 (germline): MDHEN, SYDVKM. Trimming took 5 bases from V and 4 from J; bases not matched to a gene: 9. This CDR3 comprises 16 residues. The CDR3 DNA reads TGTGCCAGCAGTCAAACTAGCGGGAGCAGAAGAGAGACCCAGTACTTC. Its translation: CASSQTSGSRRETQYF.

Within the sample, this clonotype is medium-sized. This beta chain represents an off-target read in a library built for alpha chains; its size is of limited meaning. The rearrangement uses TRBV3-1 and TRBJ2-5, with a tentative D call TRBD2 (5 bases). Deletions cut 1 base from V and 5 bases from J, with 8 bases between. Per germline, CDR1 LGHDT and CDR2 YNNKEL (reference sequence). The CDR3 contains 13 residues. DNA of the CDR3: TGTGCCAGCAGCCAAGTAGAGGGTGAGACCCAGTACTTC. Translation gives CASSQVEGETQYF.

This clonotype has at least ten counts. This beta chain is a stray sequence in a library constructed for alpha chains; its clone size is not meaningful. The V gene is TRBV4-2, the J gene TRBJ2-7; either TRBD1 or TRBD2 may supply D (5 bases each). The V end lost 0 bases, the J end lost 3 bases, and 12 bases lay between the germline ends. Germline loops: CDR1 LGHNA, CDR2 YNFKEQ. This CDR3 comprises 15 residues. The DNA for the CDR3 is TGTGCCAGCAGCCAAGACCCAACAGGAGGCTACGAGCAGTACTTC. It is translated as CASSQDPTGGYEQYF.

This clonotype has more than one count but fewer than ten. This beta chain lies outside the target of a library built for alpha chains; its clone size means little. The genes are TRBV20-1 and TRBJ1-5; D call uncertain. CDR1 DFQATT and CDR2 SNEGSKA come from the germline V gene (reference sequence). The V end lost 4 bases, the J end lost 3 bases, and 13 bases lay between the germline ends. CDR3 size: 14 residues. The CDR3 DNA is TGCAGTGCTACCACCAGTAGTCCCAATCAGCCCCAGCATTTT. Its protein is CSATTSSPNQPQHF.

By sample share, this clonotype is medium-sized. Found in a library prepared for alpha chains, this beta chain is an off-target read, and its abundance has little meaning. The V and J genes are TRBV7-3 and TRBJ2-3, with D possibly called TRBD1 or TRBD2 (6 bases each). The germline gives CDR1 SGHTA, CDR2 FQGTGA. The V end lost 3 bases, the J end lost 6 bases, and 16 bases lay between the germline ends. The CDR3 has 15 residues. This chain's CDR3 is CASSFFGGGVDTQYF. The CDR3, as DNA: TGTGCCAGCAGCTTTTTCGGGGGCGGGGTGGATACGCAGTATTTT.

In its sample, this clonotype ranks as medium-sized. As an off-target read in a library built for alpha chains, this beta chain has a frequency of little significance. The chain joins TRBV29-1 to TRBJ2-2, with 12 bases that match TRBD1. CDR1 and CDR2 (germline): SQVTM, ANQGSEA. The CDR3 extends over 14 amino acids. V lost 4 bases, J lost 6 bases, and 3 bases stayed unmatched. Here the CDR3 reads CSVVGTGGPGELFF. The DNA of the CDR3 is TGCAGCGTTGTAGGGACAGGGGGCCCCGGGGAGCTGTTTTTT.

Sample share makes this clonotype medium-sized. The library was built for alpha chains, so this beta chain is an off-target read and its size means little. V usage is TRBV5-4 and J usage is TRBJ1-2, with D hard to call. CDR3 length: 13 amino acids. CDR1 SGHNT and CDR2 YYREEE come from the germline V gene (reference sequence). Trimming removed 0 bases at V and 4 bases at J, with 7 bases between. DNA for the CDR3: TGTGCCAGCAGCTTGGACAGAAGCTATGGCTACACCTTC. Residues: CASSLDRSYGYTF.

In this sample, this clonotype is medium-sized. This beta chain was picked up by a library intended for alpha chains and is off target, so its count carries little meaning. The chain employs TRBV2 and TRBJ2-7; 7 nucleotides line up with TRBD1. Germline values: CDR1 SNHLY, CDR2 FYNNEI. The V and J ends lost 6 bases and 6 bases, in that order; junction bases with no gene match: 5. CDR3 length: 12 amino acids. CDR3 in DNA: TGTGCCAGCAGCCGGGACAGCCTCGAGCAGTACTTC. Protein product: CASSRDSLEQYF.

This clonotype was seen a handful of times. This beta chain is an off-target read within a library intended for alpha chains, so its frequency means little. Here the CDR3 DNA reads TGTGCCAGCAGCTTAGGCGCGGAGCGTTACTACAATGAGCAGTTCTTC. It encodes CASSLGAERYYNEQFF. This chain joins TRBV13 and TRBJ2-1, with D unresolved. The germline V and J ends were trimmed by 0 bases and 3 bases, with 12 bases remaining between them. Germline V gene data show CDR1 as PRHDT and CDR2 as FYEKMQ (reference sequence). This CDR3 has 16 amino acids.

This clonotype was detected many times. Within a library made for alpha chains, this beta chain is off target, and its count is uninformative. The rearrangement joins TRBV12-3 or TRBV12-4 to TRBJ1-1, with TRBD1 as a possible D gene (5 bases). The CDR3 is 16 residues long. V lost 5 bases to trimming and J lost 5 bases, with 21 bases between them. CDR3 region: CASSGRGRIERTEAFF. DNA of the CDR3: TGTGCCAGCAGTGGTCGGGGCCGGATCGAACGGACTGAAGCTTTCTTT.

This clonotype is termed medium-sized. As an off-target read in a library built for alpha chains, this beta chain has a frequency of little significance. The chain employs TRBV20-1 and TRBJ1-2; TRBD1 aligns across 12 bases. The germline V gene encodes CDR1 DFQATT and CDR2 SNEGSKA (reference sequence). V gave up 6 bases and J gave up 6 bases; unmatched junction bases: 11. The CDR3 is made up of 15 amino acids. CDR3 residues: CSARVPRDRGHGYTF. The CDR3 bases are TGCAGTGCCAGGGTCCCACGGGACAGGGGGCATGGCTACACCTTC.